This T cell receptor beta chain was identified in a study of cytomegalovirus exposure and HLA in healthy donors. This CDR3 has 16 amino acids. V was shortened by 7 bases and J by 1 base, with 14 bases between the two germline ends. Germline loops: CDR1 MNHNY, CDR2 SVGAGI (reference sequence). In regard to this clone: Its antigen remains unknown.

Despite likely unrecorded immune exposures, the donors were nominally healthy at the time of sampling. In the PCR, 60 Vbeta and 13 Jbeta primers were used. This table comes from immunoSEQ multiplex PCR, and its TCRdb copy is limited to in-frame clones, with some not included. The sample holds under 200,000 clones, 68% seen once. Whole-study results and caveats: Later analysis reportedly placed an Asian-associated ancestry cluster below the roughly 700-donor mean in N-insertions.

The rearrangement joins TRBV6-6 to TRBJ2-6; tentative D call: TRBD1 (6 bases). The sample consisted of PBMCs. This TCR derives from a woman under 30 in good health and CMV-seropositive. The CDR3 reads CASKSSGASGANVLTF. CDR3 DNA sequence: TGTGCCAGCAAATCTTCAGGGGCGTCTGGGGCCAACGTCCTGACTTTC.